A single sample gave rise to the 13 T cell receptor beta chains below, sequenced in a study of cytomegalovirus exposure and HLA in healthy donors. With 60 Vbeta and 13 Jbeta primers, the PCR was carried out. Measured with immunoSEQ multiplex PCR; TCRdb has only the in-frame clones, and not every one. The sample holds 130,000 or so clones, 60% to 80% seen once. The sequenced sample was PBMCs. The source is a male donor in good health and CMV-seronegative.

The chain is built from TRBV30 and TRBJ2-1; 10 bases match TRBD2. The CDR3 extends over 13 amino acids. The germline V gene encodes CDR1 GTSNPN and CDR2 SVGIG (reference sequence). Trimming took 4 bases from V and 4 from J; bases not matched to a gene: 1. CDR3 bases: TGTGCCTGGACTAGCGGGAGTTACAATGAGCAGTTCTTC. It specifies CAWTSGSYNEQFF.

The CDR3, as DNA: TGTGCCAGCAGTCGGACCTCCGGGACAGGGGCCTACGAGCAGTACTTC. Its translation: CASSRTSGTGAYEQYF. The chain couples TRBV14 to TRBJ2-7, with TRBD1 matching over 10 bases. Unmatched junction bases numbered 10, after V lost 6 bases and J lost 2 bases. The CDR3 length is 16 residues. The germline gives CDR1 SGHDN, CDR2 FVKESK. Based on the CDR3 plus reference TRBV14 and TRBJ2-7, the full variable domain is EAGVTQFPSHSVIEKGQTVTLRCDPISGHDNLYWYRRVMGKEIKFLLHFVKESKQDESGMPNNRFLAERTGGTYSTLKVQPAELEDSGVYFCASSRTSGTGAYEQYFGPGTRLTVT.

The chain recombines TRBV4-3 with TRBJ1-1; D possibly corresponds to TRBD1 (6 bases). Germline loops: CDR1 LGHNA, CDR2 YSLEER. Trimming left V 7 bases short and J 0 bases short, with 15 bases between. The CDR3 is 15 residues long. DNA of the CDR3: TGCGCCAGCACTTTGGACAGTAGCATGAACACTGAAGCTTTCTTT. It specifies CASTLDSSMNTEAFF.

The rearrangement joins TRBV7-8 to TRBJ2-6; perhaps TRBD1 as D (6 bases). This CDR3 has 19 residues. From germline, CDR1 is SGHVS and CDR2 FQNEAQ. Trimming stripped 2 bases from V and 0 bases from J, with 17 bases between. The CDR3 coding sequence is TGTGCCAGCAGCTTACAGACAAAGGGACACAACTCTGGGGCCAACGTCCTGACTTTC. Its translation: CASSLQTKGHNSGANVLTF.

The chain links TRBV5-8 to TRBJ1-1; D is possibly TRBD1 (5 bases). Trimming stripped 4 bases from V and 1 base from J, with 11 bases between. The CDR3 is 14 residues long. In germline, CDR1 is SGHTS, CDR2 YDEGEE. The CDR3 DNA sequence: TGTGCCAGCAGCGGCAGGGTTTGGAACACTGAAGCTTTCTTT. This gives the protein CASSGRVWNTEAFF.

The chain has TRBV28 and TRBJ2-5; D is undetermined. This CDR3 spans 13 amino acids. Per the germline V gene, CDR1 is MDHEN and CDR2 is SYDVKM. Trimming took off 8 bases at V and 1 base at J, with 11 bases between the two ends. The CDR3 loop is CASHFGPQETQYF. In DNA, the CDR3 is TGTGCCAGCCATTTCGGTCCCCAAGAGACCCAGTACTTC.

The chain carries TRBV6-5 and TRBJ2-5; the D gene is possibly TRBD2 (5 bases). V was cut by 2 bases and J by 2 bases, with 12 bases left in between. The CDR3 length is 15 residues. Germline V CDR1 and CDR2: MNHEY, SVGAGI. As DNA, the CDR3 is TGTGCCAGCAGTTACCTGAGGGCCGGGCAAGAGACCCAGTACTTC. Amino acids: CASSYLRAGQETQYF.

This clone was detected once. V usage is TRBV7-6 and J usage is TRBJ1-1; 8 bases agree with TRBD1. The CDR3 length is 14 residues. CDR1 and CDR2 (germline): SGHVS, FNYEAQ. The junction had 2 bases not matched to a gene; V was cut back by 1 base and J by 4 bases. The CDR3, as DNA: TGTGCCAGCAGCTTAGTACAGGGGGGCACTGAAGCTTTCTTT. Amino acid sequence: CASSLVQGGTEAFF.

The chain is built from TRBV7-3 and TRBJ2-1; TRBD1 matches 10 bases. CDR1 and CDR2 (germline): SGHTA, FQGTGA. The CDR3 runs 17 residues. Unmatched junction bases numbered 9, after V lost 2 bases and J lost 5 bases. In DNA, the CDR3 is TGTGCCAGCAGCTTACCTAACTGGGACAGGGGAAACAATGAGCAGTTCTTC. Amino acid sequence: CASSLPNWDRGNNEQFF.

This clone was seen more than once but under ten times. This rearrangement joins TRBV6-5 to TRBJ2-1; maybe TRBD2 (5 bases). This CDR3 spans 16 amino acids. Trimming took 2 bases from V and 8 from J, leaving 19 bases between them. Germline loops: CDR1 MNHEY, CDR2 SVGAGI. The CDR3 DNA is TGTGCCAGCAGTTACACCCGTTCAGTTGATAGCGATGAGCAGTTCTTC. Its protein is CASSYTRSVDSDEQFF.

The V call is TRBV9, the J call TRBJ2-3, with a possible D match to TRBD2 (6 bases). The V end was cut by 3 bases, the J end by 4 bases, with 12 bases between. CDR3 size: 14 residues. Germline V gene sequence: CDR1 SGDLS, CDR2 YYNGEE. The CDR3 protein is CASSAGLSADTQYF. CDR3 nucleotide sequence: TGTGCCAGCAGCGCGGGACTCTCGGCAGATACGCAGTATTTT.

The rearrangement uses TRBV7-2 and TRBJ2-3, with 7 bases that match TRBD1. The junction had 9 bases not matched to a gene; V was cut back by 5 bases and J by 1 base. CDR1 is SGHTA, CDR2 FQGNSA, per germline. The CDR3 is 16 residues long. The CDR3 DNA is TGTGCCAGCAGCCTCCTCCCAGGGGGTGGCACAGATACGCAGTATTTT. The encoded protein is CASSLLPGGGTDTQYF.

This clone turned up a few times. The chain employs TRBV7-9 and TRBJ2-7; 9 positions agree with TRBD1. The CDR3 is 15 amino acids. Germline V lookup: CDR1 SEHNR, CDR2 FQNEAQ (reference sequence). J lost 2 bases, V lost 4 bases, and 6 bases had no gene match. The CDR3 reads CASSSHRDRAYEQYF. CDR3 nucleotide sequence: TGTGCCAGCAGCTCCCACCGGGACAGGGCCTACGAGCAGTACTTC.